This T cell receptor beta chain was recorded in a study of cytomegalovirus exposure and HLA in healthy donors. Whole-study findings and limits: HLA alleles were associated with 17,000 or so TCR beta sequences in a later analysis at 0.05 false discovery rate. Accurate prediction of most subjects' HLA-A and HLA-B alleles from TCR beta sequences was reported. Across donors, presence/absence analyses took sequencing depth to be roughly uniform.

Notes on this clone: Antigen: not known.

Primers for the PCR totalled 60 Vbeta and 13 Jbeta. Only in-frame clones appear in the TCRdb table, and some are missing; sequencing was by immunoSEQ multiplex PCR. The sample lists some 110,000 clones, around 80% occurring once. V was trimmed by 5 bases and J by 3 bases, leaving 13 bases between them. CDR1 is SGHTA and CDR2 is FQGNSA in the germline V gene. The CDR3 runs 14 residues. The sample consisted of PBMCs. The chain has TRBV7-2 and TRBJ1-2; D is perhaps TRBD1 (5 bases). This TCR derives from a man younger than 45 in good health and CMV-seropositive. The CDR3 nucleotides are TGTGCCAGCAGCCCTCAGGGTGGGGACTATGGCTACACCTTC. Protein sequence: CASSPQGGDYGYTF. Using reference TRBV7-2 and TRBJ1-2 for the parts outside the CDR3, the full variable domain is GAGVSQSPSNKVTEKGKDVELRCDPISGHTALYWYRQSLGQGLEFLIYFQGNSAPDKSGLPSDRFSAERTGGSVSTLTIQRTQQEDSAVYLCASSPQGGDYGYTFGSGTRLTVV.